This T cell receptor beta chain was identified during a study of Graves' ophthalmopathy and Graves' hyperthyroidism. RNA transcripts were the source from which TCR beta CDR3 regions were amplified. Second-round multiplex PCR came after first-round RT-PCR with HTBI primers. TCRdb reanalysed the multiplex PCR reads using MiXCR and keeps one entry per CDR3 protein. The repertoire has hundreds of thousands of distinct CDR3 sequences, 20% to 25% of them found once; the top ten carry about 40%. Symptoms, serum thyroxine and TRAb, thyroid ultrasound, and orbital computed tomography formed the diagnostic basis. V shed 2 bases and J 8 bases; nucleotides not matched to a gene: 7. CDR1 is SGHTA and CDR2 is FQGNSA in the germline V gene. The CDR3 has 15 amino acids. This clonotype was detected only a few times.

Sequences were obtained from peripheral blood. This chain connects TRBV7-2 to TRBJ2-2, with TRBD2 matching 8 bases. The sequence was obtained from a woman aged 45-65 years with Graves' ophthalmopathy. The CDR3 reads CASSLLVAGSGELFF. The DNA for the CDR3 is TGTGCCAGCAGCTTACTGGTAGCGGGATCAGGGGAGCTGTTTTTT.